A selection of T cell receptor beta chains follows, all from one sample in a study of vaccination effects on CD4 cells after COVID-19. Their recognized antigens are unknown. The table came from immunoSEQ multiplex PCR; TCRdb's copy has only in-frame clones and leaves some out. The data show fewer than 90,000 clones, about 69% seen once. Material: CD4+ T cells from PBMCs cultured with HIV peptides, obtained before COVID-19 vaccination. The receptors originated from a human donor who had a prior SARS-CoV-2 infection. Each CDR3 is given without its conserved first and last residue.

j_call v_call cdr3_aa
TRBJ1-4 TRBV5-1 ASSLVGQFHATNEKLF
TRBJ2-4 TRBV5-1 ASSQGQGAKNIQY
TRBJ1-4 TRBV5-1 ASSLAMQEYEKLF
TRBJ1-2 TRBV7-2 ASSSNPGTDNN
TRBJ1-4 TRBV15 ATSRGGTRSEKLF
TRBJ2-5 TRBV9 ASSAEGLATETQY
TRBJ2-1 TRBV7-7 ASSLDVGGNEQF
TRBJ1-5 TRBV19 ASSPLRGGGSHQPQH
TRBJ2-5 TRBV29-1 SVDRGASPETQY
TRBJ2-7 TRBV7-9 ASSQKRAQRFYEQY
TRBJ2-5 TRBV5-8 ASSWRGGYQETQY
TRBJ2-1 TRBV12-3/TRBV12-4 ASGRPGGQQF
TRBJ2-5 TRBV9 ASSVGAGGETQY
TRBJ2-1 TRBV7-9 ASSSPLREGSNEQF
TRBJ2-5 TRBV7-6 ASSFGPRTSGSWETQY
TRBJ2-3 TRBV7-8 ASSLIRPGGTISSTDTQY
TRBJ2-1 TRBV7-3 ASSSSTGTSRNEQF
TRBJ2-3 TRBV2 ASSLQRPRTDTQY
TRBJ2-1 TRBV11-1 ASSSRRTGGHNEQF
TRBJ2-5 TRBV7-8 ASSFAGGFRETQY
TRBJ2-5 TRBV4-1 ASSRGGVETQY